This T cell receptor beta chain appears in the sequencing data of a study of neurological immune-mediated disorders. Regarding the study as a whole: Expanded clones shared no CDR3 amino acid sequences across subjects, suggesting private repertoires in all groups. The most TCR clonal expansion was seen in HTLV-1-associated myelopathy, whereas the least was seen in multiple sclerosis, below the level in healthy controls.

TCRdb re-called the 5' RACE reads with MiXCR, one entry per CDR3 protein. The data show about 99,000 distinct CDR3 sequences, with 10% to 12% seen just once and 3.1% held by the top ten. Described time point: longitudinal time-point 3. The unsorted libraries were generated from a total of 2 million PBMCs, which had been stored in RNAlater at -80 C. Of note for this clonotype: Its antigen remains unidentified.

Trimming pared 2 bases from V and 0 bases from J, leaving 11 bases between. Germline V lookup: CDR1 SGHTA, CDR2 FQGNSA. The CDR3 is 15 amino acids. The chain couples TRBV7-2 to TRBJ2-7; possibly TRBD2 for D (5 bases). The specimen was PBMCs. The receptor was isolated from a female donor with HTLV-1-associated myelopathy (HAM/TSP). CDR3 sequence: CASSLYRESSYEQYF. The CDR3 DNA reads TGTGCCAGCAGCTTATACCGGGAAAGCTCCTACGAGCAGTACTTC.